What follows are 8 T cell receptor beta chains derived from one specimen sequenced in a study of early T cells in non-severe SARS-CoV-2 infection. TCRdb re-called the 5' RACE reads through MiXCR, storing one row per CDR3 protein. The sample holds about 23,000 distinct CDR3 sequences, about 5% seen once. Source material: whole blood. These receptors came from an adult who was a healthcare worker with PCR-confirmed SARS-CoV-2 infection or an uninfected control (not recorded which).

This clonotype has ten or more counts. V is TRBV28 and J is TRBJ1-2, with unresolved D. The CDR3 has 12 amino acids. CDR1 is MDHEN and CDR2 is SYDVKM in the germline V gene. The V end lost 8 bases, the J end lost 4 bases, and 11 bases lay between the germline ends. The DNA of the CDR3 is TGTGCCAGCGGAATAGGAGGCTATGGCTACACCTTC. Encoded protein: CASGIGGYGYTF.

In this sample, this clonotype turned up many times. V gene TRBV11-2 combines with J gene TRBJ1-5; D is undetermined. The CDR3 sequence is 15 residues long. V was trimmed by 0 bases and J by 6 bases, leaving 12 bases between them. The V gene's germline CDR1 is SGHAT and CDR2 FQNNGV. CDR3 in DNA: TGTGCCAGCAGCTTAGACGGACTGCCGCGTCAGCCCCAGCATTTT. Translating gives CASSLDGLPRQPQHF.

A few counts support this clonotype. The chain uses TRBV29-1 and TRBJ2-2; 9 nucleotides align to TRBD1. Germline V gene lookup returns CDR1 SQVTM and CDR2 ANQGSEA. The CDR3 spans 14 residues. V lost 6 bases and J lost 5; bases outside the gene matches: 7. The DNA for the CDR3 is TGCAGCGTAGAGGACAGGGGAGGGACCGGGGAGCTGTTTTTT. It specifies CSVEDRGGTGELFF.

At least ten counts were recorded for this clonotype. J is TRBJ2-1 and V is TRBV7-2, with 10 positions matching TRBD2. CDR1 is SGHTA, CDR2 FQGNSA, per germline. V lost 5 bases, J lost 12 bases, and 10 bases stayed unmatched. The CDR3 runs 14 residues. For the CDR3, the DNA is TGTGCCAGCAGCCCGCTACTAGCGGGGAGAGGGCAGTTCTTC. Translated: CASSPLLAGRGQFF.

This clonotype was seen many times. The V and J genes are TRBV7-6 and TRBJ2-1; 7 bases align to TRBD1. V lost 5 bases and J lost 9; bases outside the gene matches: 4. The CDR3 extends over 12 amino acids. Germline lookup yields CDR1 SGHVS and CDR2 FNYEAQ. In DNA form, the CDR3 reads TGTGCCAGCAGCCACAGGGGTAGTGAGCAGTTCTTC. It is translated as CASSHRGSEQFF.

There are many counts of this clonotype. This chain connects TRBV7-2 to TRBJ1-3, with a possible D match to TRBD1 (5 bases). The CDR3 consists of 16 residues. Trimming left V 0 bases short and J 4 bases short, with 13 bases between. The V gene's germline CDR1 is SGHTA and CDR2 FQGNSA. Written as DNA, the CDR3 is TGTGCCAGCAGCTTAGCGGCAGGACAAGCAGGAAACACCATATATTTT. Translation gives CASSLAAGQAGNTIYF. The variable domain in full, with the rest retrieved from reference TRBV7-2 and TRBJ1-3, is GAGVSQSPSNKVTEKGKDVELRCDPISGHTALYWYRQSLGQGLEFLIYFQGNSAPDKSGLPSDRFSAERTGGSVSTLTIQRTQQEDSAVYLCASSLAAGQAGNTIYFGEGSWLTVV.

This sequence joins TRBV20-1 and TRBJ2-7, with D maybe TRBD1 (6 bases). With 0 bases removed from V and 2 bases from J, the gap between germline ends came to 11 bases. Looked up from germline, CDR1 is DFQATT and CDR2 is SNEGSKA (reference sequence). The CDR3 sequence is 14 residues long. The CDR3 reads CSARDWQGPYEQYF. The CDR3 nucleotides read TGCAGTGCTAGAGATTGGCAGGGGCCCTACGAGCAGTACTTC.

This chain links TRBV7-2 with TRBJ2-3; 11 bases match TRBD2. Germline loops: CDR1 SGHTA, CDR2 FQGNSA. Trimming took 0 bases from V and 6 from J; bases not matched to a gene: 23. This CDR3 region has 22 residues. CDR3 sequence reads: CASSLANPLTPTSGGTHDTQYF. The CDR3 DNA reads as TGTGCCAGCAGCTTAGCGAACCCCCTTACACCCACTAGCGGGGGTACTCATGATACGCAGTATTTT.